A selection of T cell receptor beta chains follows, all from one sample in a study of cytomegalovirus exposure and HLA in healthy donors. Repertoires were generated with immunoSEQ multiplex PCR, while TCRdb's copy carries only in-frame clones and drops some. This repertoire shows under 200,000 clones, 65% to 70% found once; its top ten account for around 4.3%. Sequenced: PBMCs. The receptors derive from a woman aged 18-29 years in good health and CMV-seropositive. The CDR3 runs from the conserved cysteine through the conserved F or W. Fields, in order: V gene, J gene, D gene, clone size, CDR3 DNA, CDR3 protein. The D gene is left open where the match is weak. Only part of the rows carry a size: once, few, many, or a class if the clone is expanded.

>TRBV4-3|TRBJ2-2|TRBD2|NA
TGCGCCAGCAGCCAAGAAAAGCGGGGGGCTCGCACCGGGGAGCTGTTTTTT
CASSQEKRGARTGELFF
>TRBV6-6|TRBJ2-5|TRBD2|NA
TGTGCCAGCAGTCGGACTAGCGGGGGGGGGATTGAGACCCAGTACTTC
CASSRTSGGGIETQYF
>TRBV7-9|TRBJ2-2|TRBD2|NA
TGTGCCAGCAGCTGCCGGGGTAGCGGGGGGCCCAATTGTACCGGGGAGCTGTTTTTT
CASSCRGSGGPNCTGELFF
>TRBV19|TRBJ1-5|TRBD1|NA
TGTGCCAGTAGTTCAGCAGGGGGCGTATATCAGCCCCAGCATTTT
CASSSAGGVYQPQHF
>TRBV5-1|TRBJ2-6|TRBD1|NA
TGCGCCAGCAGCCCGCAGGGGGCGCGCGGGGCCAACGTCCTGACTTTC
CASSPQGARGANVLTF
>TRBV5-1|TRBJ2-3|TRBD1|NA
TGCGCCAGCAGCTTGGGTCCAGGGGGATCAGATACGCAGTATTTT
CASSLGPGGSDTQYF
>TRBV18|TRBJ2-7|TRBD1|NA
TGTGCCAGCTCACCACAGGGGGCCTCGTTCGACGAGCAGTACTTC
CASSPQGASFDEQYF
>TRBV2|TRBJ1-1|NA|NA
TGTGCCAGCGACCCGGGACTTAGGGGACGAGTGAACACTGAAGCTTTCTTT
CASDPGLRGRVNTEAFF
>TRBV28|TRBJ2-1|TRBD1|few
TGTGCCAGCAGTACACCCGGGACAGGGAACAATGAGCAGTTCTTC
CASSTPGTGNNEQFF
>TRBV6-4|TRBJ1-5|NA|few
TGTGCCAGCAGTCCGGGGGGGAGCAATCAGCCCCAGCATTTT
CASSPGGSNQPQHF
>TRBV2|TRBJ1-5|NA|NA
TGTGCCAGCAGTGATGCCAGGTACCGCAATCAGCCCCAGCATTTT
CASSDARYRNQPQHF
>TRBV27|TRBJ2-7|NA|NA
TGTGCCAGCAGTTTAACCCCGGACAACTACGAGCAGTACTTC
CASSLTPDNYEQYF
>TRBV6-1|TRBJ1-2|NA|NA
TGTGCCAGCAGTGAAATACAGACTAACTATGGCTACACCTTC
CASSEIQTNYGYTF
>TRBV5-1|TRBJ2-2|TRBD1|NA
TGCGCCAGCAGCTTTCAACAGGGGGCGAGCGGGGAGCTGTTTTTT
CASSFQQGASGELFF
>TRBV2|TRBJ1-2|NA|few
TGTGCCAGCAGGGGTACAGGGTCTGGTGGGAACTATGGCTACACCTTC
CASRGTGSGGNYGYTF
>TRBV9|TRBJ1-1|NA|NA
TGTGCCAGCAGCCCCCGAGGGTTGAACACTGAAGCTTTCTTT
CASSPRGLNTEAFF
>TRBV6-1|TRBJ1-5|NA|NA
TGTGCCAGCAGTGAATCAGGACAGATGACTCAGCCCCAGCATTTT
CASSESGQMTQPQHF